This T cell receptor beta chain was documented in a study of control samples from healthy donors and cancer patients. This table comes from immunoSEQ multiplex PCR, and its TCRdb copy is limited to in-frame clones, with some not included. The profile shows 100,000 or so clones, about 90% of them singletons. V trimming: 4 bases; J trimming: 7 bases; junction bases outside the gene matches: 6. CDR3 length equals 14 residues. The germline V gene encodes CDR1 LNHDA and CDR2 SQIVND (reference sequence). This sequence joins TRBV19 and TRBJ2-1; 8 bases are a match to TRBD2. The sequenced sample was blood. The sequence was obtained from a woman under 30 in good health. CDR3 DNA: TGTGCCAGTAGTAGGACAGCGGGAGAAAATGAGCAGTTCTTC. Translation gives CASSRTAGENEQFF.